This T cell receptor beta chain originates from a study of T cell repertoires in cytomegalovirus infection. The overall study: It was the public TCR beta signatures that indicated both CMV infection and matching HLA type.

TCRdb re-analysed the reads in MiXCR, keeping a single row per CDR3 protein. The data contain a few hundred thousand distinct CDR3 sequences, 30% to 35% of them singletons. This clonotype came up once. Its specificity is unknown. From germline, CDR1 is MNHEY and CDR2 SMNVEV (reference sequence). The length of the CDR3 is 14 residues. The V gene end was trimmed by 6 bases and the J gene end by 6 bases; junction bases not matched to a gene: 9. The sample here was cultured PBMCs, taken from culture after CMV antigen stimulation. The source of this sequence is a human donor in good health (CMV status not recorded). Some clones in this sample may be carry-over from other donors' samples. This sequence joins TRBV27 and TRBJ2-3, with TRBD2 identical over 7 bases. The CDR3 bases are TGTGCCAGCAGCCGCGGACTAGGCATTGATACGCAGTATTTT. Translated, it gives CASSRGLGIDTQYF.